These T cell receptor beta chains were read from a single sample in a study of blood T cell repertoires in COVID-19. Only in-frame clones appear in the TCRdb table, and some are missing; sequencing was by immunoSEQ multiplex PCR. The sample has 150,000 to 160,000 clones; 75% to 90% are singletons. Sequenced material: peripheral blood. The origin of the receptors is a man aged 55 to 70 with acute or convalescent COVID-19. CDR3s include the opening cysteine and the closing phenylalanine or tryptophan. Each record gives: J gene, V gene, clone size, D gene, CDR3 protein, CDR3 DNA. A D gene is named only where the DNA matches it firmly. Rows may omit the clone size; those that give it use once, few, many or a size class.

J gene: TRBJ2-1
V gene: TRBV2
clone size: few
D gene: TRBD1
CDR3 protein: CASSVTGGNEQFF
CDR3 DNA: TGTGCCAGCAGTGTGACAGGGGGCAATGAGCAGTTCTTC

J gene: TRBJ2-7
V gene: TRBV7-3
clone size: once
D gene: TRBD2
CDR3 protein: CASSLGTSGSSEQYF
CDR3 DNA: TGTGCCAGCAGCCTTGGGACTAGCGGGAGTAGCGAGCAGTACTTC

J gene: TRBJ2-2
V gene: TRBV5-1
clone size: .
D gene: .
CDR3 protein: CATAQGGAGELFF
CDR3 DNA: TGCGCCACCGCTCAGGGGGGCGCCGGGGAGCTGTTTTTT

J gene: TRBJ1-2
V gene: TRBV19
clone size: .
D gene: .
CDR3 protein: CASSDAGTNYGYTF
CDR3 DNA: TGTGCCAGTAGTGACGCAGGGACTAACTATGGCTACACCTTC

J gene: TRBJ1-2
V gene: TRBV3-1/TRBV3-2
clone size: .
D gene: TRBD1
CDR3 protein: CASSHLIGQGRLYGYTF
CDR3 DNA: TGTGCCAGCAGCCATCTTATAGGACAGGGAAGACTCTATGGCTACACCTTC

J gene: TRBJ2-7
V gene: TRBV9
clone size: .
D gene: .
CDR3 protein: CASFRDLVKYF
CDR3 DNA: TGTGCCAGTTTCCGGGACTTGGTTAAGTACTTC

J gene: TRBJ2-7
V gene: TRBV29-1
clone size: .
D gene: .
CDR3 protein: CSVEDRGWGDEQYF
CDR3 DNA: TGCAGCGTTGAAGATCGGGGGTGGGGTGACGAGCAGTACTTC

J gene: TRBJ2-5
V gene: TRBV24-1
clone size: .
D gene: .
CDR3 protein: CATSASGRGPVQETQYF
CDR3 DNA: TGTGCCACCAGTGCCAGCGGACGCGGCCCCGTACAAGAGACCCAGTACTTC

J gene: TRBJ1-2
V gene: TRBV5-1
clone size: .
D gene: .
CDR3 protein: CASSFEGYGYTF
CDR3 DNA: TGCGCCAGCAGCTTTGAGGGCTATGGCTACACCTTC

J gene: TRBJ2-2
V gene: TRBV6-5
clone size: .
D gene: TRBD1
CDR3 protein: CASRRQGAGELFF
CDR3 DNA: TGTGCCAGCAGAAGACAGGGCGCGGGGGAGCTGTTTTTT

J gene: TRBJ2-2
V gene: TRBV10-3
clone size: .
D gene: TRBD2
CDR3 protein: CASTGSLLAGGLSGELFF
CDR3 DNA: TGTGCCAGTACCGGGTCGTTACTAGCGGGGGGCCTGTCCGGGGAGCTGTTTTTT

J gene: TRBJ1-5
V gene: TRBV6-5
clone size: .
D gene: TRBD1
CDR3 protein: CASNRGQRRNQPQHF
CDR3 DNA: TGTGCCAGCAATAGGGGGCAGCGAAGAAATCAGCCCCAGCATTTT

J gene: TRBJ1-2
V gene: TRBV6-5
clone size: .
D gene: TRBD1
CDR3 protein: CASRFRDRDDYGYTF
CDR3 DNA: TGTGCCAGCAGGTTCCGGGACAGAGACGATTATGGCTACACCTTC

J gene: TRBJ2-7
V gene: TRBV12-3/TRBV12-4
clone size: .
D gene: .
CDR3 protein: CASSLAVEQYF
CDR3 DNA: TGTGCCAGCAGTTTAGCCGTCGAGCAGTACTTC

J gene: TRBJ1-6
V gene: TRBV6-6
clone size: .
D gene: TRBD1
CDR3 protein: CASKPGQVNSPLHF
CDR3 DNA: TGTGCCAGCAAACCGGGACAGGTCAATTCACCCCTCCACTTT

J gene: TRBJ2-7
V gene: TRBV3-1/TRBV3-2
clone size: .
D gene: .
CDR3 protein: CASSQDTLAQHEQYF
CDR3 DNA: TGTGCCAGCAGCCAAGATACGCTAGCTCAACACGAGCAGTACTTC

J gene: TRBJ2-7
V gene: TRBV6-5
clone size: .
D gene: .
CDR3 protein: CASTIDRPPYEQYF
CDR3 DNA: TGTGCCAGCACTATCGACAGGCCCCCCTACGAGCAGTACTTC

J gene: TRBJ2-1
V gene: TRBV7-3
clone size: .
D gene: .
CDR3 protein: CASSSSGTLNEQFF
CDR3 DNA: TGTGCCAGCAGCTCCTCCGGGACTCTTAATGAGCAGTTCTTC

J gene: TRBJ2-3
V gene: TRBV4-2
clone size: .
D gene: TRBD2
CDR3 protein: CASSQDGASGSRDTQYF
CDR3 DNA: TGTGCCAGCAGCCAAGATGGGGCTAGCGGGAGTAGGGATACGCAGTATTTT

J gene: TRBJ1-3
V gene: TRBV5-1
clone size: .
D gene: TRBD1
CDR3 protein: CASSPTPDRLGNTIYF
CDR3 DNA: TGCGCCAGCAGCCCGACCCCGGACAGGCTAGGAAACACCATATATTTT

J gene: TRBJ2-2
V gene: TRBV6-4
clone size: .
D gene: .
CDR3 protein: CASSDPPGRDLKANTGELFF
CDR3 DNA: TGTGCCAGCAGTGACCCCCCGGGGCGGGACTTAAAAGCGAACACCGGGGAGCTGTTTTTT

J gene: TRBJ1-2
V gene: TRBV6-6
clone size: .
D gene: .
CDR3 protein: CASSRLWAERDGYTF
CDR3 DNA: TGTGCCAGCAGTCGTCTTTGGGCCGAGAGGGATGGCTACACCTTC

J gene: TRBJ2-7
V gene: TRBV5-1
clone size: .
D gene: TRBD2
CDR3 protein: CASSFSPSGGTYEQYF
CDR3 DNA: TGCGCCAGCAGCTTTTCCCCTAGCGGGGGCACCTACGAGCAGTACTTC

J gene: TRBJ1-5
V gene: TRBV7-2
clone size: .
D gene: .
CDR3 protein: CASSLGVGYNQPQHF
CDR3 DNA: TGTGCCAGCAGCTTAGGAGTGGGCTACAATCAGCCCCAGCATTTT

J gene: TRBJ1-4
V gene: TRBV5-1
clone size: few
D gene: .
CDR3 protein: CASSPRGGAGNEKLFF
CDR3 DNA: TGCGCCAGCAGCCCCAGGGGAGGGGCCGGTAATGAAAAACTGTTTTTT

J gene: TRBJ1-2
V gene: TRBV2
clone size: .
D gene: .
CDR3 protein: CASSGQNYGYTF
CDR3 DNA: TGTGCCAGCAGTGGACAGAACTATGGCTACACCTTC

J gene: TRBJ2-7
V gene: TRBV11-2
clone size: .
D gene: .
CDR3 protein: CASSLEPGSEQYF
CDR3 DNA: TGTGCCAGCAGCTTAGAACCCGGGAGCGAGCAGTACTTC

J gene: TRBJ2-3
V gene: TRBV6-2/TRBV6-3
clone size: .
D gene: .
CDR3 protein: CASSRLGVTTDTQYF
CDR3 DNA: TGTGCCAGCAGCCGCCTCGGGGTTACCACAGATACGCAGTATTTT

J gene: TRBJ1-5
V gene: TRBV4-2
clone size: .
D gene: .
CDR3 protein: CASSQDIGRVQPQHF
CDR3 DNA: TGTGCCAGCAGCCAAGATATAGGGAGGGTTCAGCCCCAGCATTTT

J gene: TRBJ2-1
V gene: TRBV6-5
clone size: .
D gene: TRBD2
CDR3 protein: CASSYRAGGPYNEQFF
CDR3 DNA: TGTGCCAGCAGTTATCGAGCGGGGGGCCCCTACAATGAGCAGTTCTTC

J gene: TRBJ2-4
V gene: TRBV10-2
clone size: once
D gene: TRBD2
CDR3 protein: CASSDPPSGGKNIQYF
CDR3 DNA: TGCGCCAGCAGTGACCCCCCTAGCGGGGGGAAAAACATTCAGTACTTC

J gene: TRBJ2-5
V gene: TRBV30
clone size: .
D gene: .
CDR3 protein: CAWTGSQETQYF
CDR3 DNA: TGTGCCTGGACGGGGTCGCAAGAGACCCAGTACTTC

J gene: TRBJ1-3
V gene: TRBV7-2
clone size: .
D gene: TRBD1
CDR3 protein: CASSLSTGPSGNTIYF
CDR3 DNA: TGTGCCAGCAGTCTCTCGACAGGGCCCTCTGGAAACACCATATATTTT

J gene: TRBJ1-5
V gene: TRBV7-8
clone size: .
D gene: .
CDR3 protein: CASSKGVNQPQHF
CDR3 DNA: TGTGCCAGCAGCAAGGGAGTAAATCAGCCCCAGCATTTT

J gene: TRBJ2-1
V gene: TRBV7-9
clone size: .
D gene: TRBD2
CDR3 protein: CASSVGSGSIGNEQFF
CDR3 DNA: TGTGCCAGCAGCGTTGGTAGCGGGAGTATAGGCAATGAGCAGTTCTTC

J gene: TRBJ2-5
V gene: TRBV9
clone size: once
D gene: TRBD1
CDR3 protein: CASSGTGQETQYF
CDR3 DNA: TGTGCCAGCAGCGGGACAGGGCAAGAGACCCAGTACTTC

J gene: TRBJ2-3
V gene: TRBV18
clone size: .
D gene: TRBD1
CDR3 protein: CASSPPQGAPTDTQYF
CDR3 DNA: TGTGCCAGCTCACCACCACAGGGGGCCCCGACAGATACGCAGTATTTT

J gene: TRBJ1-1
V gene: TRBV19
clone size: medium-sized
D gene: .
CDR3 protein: CASSPGTPNTEAFF
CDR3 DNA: TGTGCCAGTAGTCCCGGGACACCGAACACTGAAGCTTTCTTT

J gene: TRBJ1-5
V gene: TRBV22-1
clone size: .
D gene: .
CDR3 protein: CPGSGEGQGNQPQHF
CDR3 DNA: TGTCCTGGGAGCGGTGAGGGACAGGGTAATCAGCCCCAGCATTTT

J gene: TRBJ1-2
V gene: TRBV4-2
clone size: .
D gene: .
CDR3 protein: CASSQDSRGNGYTF
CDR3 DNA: TGTGCCAGCAGCCAAGATTCGAGAGGTAATGGCTACACCTTC

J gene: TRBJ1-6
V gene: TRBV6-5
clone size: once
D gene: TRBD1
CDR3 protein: CASSYGTANSPLHF
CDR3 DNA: TGTGCCAGCAGTTACGGGACAGCTAATTCACCCCTCCACTTT

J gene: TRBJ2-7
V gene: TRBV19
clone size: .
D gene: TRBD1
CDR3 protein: CASSRDREREQYF
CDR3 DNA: TGTGCCAGTAGTAGGGACAGGGAACGCGAGCAGTACTTC